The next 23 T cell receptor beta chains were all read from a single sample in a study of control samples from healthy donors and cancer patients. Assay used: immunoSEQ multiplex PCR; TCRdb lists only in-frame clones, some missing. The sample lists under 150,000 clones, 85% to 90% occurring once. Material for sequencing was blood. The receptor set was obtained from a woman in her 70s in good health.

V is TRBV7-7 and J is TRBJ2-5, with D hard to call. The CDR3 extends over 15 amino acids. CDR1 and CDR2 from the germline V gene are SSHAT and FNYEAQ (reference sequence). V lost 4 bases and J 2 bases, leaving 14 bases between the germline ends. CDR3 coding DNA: TGTGCCAGCAGCTCTGGCAGGACCCTTCAAGAGACCCAGTACTTC. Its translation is CASSSGRTLQETQYF.

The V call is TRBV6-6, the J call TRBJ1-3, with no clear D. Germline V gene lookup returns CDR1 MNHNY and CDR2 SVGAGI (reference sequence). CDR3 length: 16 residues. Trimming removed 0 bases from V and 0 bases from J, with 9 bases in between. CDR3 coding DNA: TGTGCCAGCAGTTACTCAGCAGGTTTCTCTGGAAACACCATATATTTT. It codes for CASSYSAGFSGNTIYF.

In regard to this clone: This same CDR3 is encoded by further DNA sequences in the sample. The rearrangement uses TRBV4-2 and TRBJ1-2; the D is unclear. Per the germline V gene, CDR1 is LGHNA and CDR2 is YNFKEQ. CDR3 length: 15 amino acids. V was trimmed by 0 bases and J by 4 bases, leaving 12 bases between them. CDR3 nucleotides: TGTGCCAGCAGCCAAGATCCGGAGGGCCGCTATGGCTACACCTTC. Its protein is CASSQDPEGRYGYTF.

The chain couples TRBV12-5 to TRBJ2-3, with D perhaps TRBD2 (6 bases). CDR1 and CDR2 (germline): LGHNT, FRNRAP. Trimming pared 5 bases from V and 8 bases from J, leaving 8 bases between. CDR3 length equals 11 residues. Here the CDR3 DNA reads TGTGCTAGTGGTCCCGGGGGTACGCAGTATTTT. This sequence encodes CASGPGGTQYF.

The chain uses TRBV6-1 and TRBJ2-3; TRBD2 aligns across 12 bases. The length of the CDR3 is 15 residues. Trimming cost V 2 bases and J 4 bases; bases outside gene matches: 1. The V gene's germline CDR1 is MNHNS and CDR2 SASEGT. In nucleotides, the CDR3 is TGTGCCAGCAGTGAACTAGCGGGGGGGCCAGATACGCAGTATTTT. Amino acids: CASSELAGGPDTQYF.

In DNA, the CDR3 is TGTGCCAGCAGCCAAGATGCAAATTCCTACTATGGCTACACCTTC. This codes for CASSQDANSYYGYTF. This chain uses TRBV4-2 with TRBJ1-2; D remains unclear. The V gene lost 0 bases and the J gene lost 3 bases, with 11 bases spanning the gap. Germline V CDR1 and CDR2: LGHNA, YNFKEQ. The CDR3 totals 15 residues.

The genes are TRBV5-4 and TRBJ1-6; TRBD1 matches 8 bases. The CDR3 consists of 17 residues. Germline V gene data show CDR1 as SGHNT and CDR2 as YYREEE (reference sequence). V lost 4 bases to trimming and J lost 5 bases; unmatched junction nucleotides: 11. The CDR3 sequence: CASSPMTGARDNSPLHF. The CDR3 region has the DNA TGTGCCAGCAGCCCCATGACAGGGGCAAGGGATAATTCACCCCTCCACTTT.

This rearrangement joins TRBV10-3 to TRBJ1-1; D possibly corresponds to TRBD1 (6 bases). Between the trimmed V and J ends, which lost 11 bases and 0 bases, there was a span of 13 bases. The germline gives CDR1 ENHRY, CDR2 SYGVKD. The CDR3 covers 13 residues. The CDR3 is CALQGGMNTEAFF. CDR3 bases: TGTGCCCTCCAAGGGGGGATGAACACTGAAGCTTTCTTT.

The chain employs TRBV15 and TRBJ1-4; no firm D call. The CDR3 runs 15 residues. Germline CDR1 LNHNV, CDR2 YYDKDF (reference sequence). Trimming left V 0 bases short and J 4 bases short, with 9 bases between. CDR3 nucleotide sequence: TGTGCCACCAGCAGAGATCTCAGACTTAATGAAAAACTGTTTTTT. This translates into CATSRDLRLNEKLFF.

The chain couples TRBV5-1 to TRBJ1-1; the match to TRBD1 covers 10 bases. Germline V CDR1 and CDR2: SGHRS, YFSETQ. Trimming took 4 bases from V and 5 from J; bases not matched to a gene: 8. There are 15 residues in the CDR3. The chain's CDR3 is CASSLRQGAGTEAFF. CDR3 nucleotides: TGCGCCAGCAGCCTTCGACAGGGGGCGGGTACTGAAGCTTTCTTT. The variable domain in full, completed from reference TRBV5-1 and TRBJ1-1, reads KAGVTQTPRYLIKTRGQQVTLSCSPISGHRSVSWYQQTPGQGLQFLFEYFSETQRNKGNFPGRFSGRQFSNSRSEMNVSTLELGDSALYLCASSLRQGAGTEAFFGQGTRLTVV.

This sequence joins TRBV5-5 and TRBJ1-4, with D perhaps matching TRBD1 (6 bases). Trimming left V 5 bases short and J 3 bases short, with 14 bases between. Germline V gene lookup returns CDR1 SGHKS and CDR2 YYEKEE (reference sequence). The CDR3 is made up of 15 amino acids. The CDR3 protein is CASRRNGQPNEKLFF. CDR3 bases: TGTGCCAGCAGAAGGAATGGACAGCCTAATGAAAAACTGTTTTTT.

The CDR3 sequence: CARGRSPSYNEQFF. CDR3 sequence (DNA): TGCGCCCGAGGGAGGTCCCCTTCCTACAATGAGCAGTTCTTC. The chain couples TRBV10-1 to TRBJ2-1; D may be TRBD2 (6 bases). V was shortened by 11 bases and J by 1 base, with 15 bases between the two germline ends. CDR1 and CDR2 from the germline V gene are WNHNN and SYGVQD (reference sequence). The CDR3 is made up of 14 amino acids.

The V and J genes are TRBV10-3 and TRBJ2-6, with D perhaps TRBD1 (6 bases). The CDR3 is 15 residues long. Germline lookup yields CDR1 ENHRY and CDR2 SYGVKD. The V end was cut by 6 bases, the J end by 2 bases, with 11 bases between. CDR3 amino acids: CAISLQGPGANVLTF. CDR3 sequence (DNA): TGTGCCATCAGCTTACAGGGACCTGGGGCCAACGTCCTGACTTTC.

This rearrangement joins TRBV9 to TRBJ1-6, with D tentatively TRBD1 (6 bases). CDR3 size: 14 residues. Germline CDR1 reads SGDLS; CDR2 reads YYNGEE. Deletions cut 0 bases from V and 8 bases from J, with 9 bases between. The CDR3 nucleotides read TGTGCCAGCAGCGTAGGGTCAGGGGATTCACCCCTCCACTTT. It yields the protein CASSVGSGDSPLHF.

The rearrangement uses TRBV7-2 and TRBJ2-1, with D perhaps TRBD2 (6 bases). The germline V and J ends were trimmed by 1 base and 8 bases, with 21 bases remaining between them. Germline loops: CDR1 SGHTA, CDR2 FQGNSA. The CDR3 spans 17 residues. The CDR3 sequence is CASSLGPGGYTGDEQFF. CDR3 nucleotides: TGTGCCAGCAGCTTAGGACCCGGGGGTTATACGGGGGATGAGCAGTTCTTC.

The CDR3 is CASSLARSGGNTDTQYF. The DNA of the CDR3 is TGTGCCAGCAGCTTGGCCCGGAGCGGGGGGAACACAGATACGCAGTATTTT. The rearrangement uses TRBV5-4 and TRBJ2-3, with 9 bases aligning to TRBD2. V lost 0 bases, J lost 2 bases, and 7 bases stayed unmatched. The CDR3 is 17 amino acids. Germline V gives CDR1 SGHNT, CDR2 YYREEE (reference sequence).

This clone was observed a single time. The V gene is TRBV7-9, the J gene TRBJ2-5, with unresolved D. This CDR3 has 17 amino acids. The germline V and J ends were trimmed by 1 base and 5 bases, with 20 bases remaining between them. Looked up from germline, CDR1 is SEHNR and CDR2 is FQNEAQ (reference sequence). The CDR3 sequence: CASSLGRTAVFGETQYF. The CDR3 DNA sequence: TGTGCCAGCAGCTTAGGGCGGACCGCAGTGTTTGGGGAGACCCAGTACTTC.

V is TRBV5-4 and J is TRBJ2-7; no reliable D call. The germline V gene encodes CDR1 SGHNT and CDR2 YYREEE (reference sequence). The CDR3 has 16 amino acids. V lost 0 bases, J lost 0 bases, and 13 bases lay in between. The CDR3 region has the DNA TGTGCCAGCAGCTTGGACATGGTAACCAGCTCCTACGAGCAGTACTTC. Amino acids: CASSLDMVTSSYEQYF.

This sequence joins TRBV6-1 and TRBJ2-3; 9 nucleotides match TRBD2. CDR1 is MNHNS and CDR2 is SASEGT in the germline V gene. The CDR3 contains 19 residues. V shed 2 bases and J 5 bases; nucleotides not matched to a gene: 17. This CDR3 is CASSESFFGASGAGDTQYF. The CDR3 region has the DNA TGTGCCAGCAGTGAATCTTTCTTCGGGGCTAGCGGGGCGGGAGATACGCAGTATTTT.

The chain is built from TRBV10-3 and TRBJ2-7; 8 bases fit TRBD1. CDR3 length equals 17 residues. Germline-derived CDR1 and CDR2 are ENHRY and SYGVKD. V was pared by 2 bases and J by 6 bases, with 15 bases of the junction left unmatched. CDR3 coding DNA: TGTGCCATCAGTGAGCACCCGCCGGGACAGGAGACGGGCGAGCAGTACTTC. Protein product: CAISEHPPGQETGEQYF.

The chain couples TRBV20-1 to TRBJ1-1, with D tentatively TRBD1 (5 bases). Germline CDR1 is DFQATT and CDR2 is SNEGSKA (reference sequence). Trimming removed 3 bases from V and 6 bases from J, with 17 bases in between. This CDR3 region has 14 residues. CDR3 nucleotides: TGCAGTGCTAGTACAGGTCGGGTAGTTGCTGAAGCTTTCTTT. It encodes CSASTGRVVAEAFF.

The CDR3 reads CASSPALSGETQYF. Written as DNA, the CDR3 is TGTGCCAGCTCACCAGCCCTCTCTGGAGAGACCCAGTACTTC. The rearrangement joins TRBV18 to TRBJ2-5; no reliable D call. This CDR3 is built from 14 residues. V gave up 2 bases and J gave up 4 bases, with 11 bases separating them. Per the germline V gene, CDR1 is KGHSH and CDR2 is LQKENI.

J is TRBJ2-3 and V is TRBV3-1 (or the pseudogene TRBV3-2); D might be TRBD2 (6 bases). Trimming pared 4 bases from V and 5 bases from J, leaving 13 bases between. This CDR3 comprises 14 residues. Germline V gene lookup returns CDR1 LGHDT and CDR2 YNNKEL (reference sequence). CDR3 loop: CASSRRGLEDTQYF. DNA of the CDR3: TGTGCCAGCAGCCGTCGGGGGTTGGAAGATACGCAGTATTTT.